Listed below are T cell receptor beta chains from one sample, sequenced in a study of identical twins. TCRdb redid the calling of the 5' RACE reads with MiXCR, one entry per CDR3 protein. This sample has 400,000 to 500,000 distinct CDR3 sequences, with around an eighth found just once. Separately, the same data were catalogued under a study of yellow fever vaccine responses in identical twins.

The sequencing input was CD4+ T cells sorted from blood. The receptors here all came from a woman between 18 and 29 years old in good health. The CDR3 runs from the conserved cysteine through the conserved F or W. A D gene is named only where the DNA matches it firmly. Clone size appears in some rows only: once, few, many, or a class for an expanded clone.

J: TRBJ2-7; length: 14; size: few; V: TRBV11-2; D: TRBD1; DNA: TGTGCCAGCAGCCTTCCGGGACAGGGGACAGGGCAGTACTTC; CDR3: CASSLPGQGTGQYF
J: TRBJ2-7; length: 15; size: NA; V: TRBV11-2; D: NA; DNA: TGTGCCAGCAGCATAACCGGGTCATCCCACTACGAGCAGTACTTC; CDR3: CASSITGSSHYEQYF
J: TRBJ2-3; length: 15; size: NA; V: TRBV19; D: NA; DNA: TGTGCCAGTAGTATTGGGACCATGATAACAGATACGCAGTATTTT; CDR3: CASSIGTMITDTQYF
J: TRBJ2-1; length: 15; size: NA; V: TRBV29-1; D: TRBD1; DNA: TGCAGCTCCCGGGGGGCTGCGACAGGGGGCAATGAGCAGTTCTTC; CDR3: CSSRGAATGGNEQFF
J: TRBJ2-3; length: 15; size: NA; V: TRBV4-3; D: NA; DNA: TGCGCCAGCAGCCAAGCTTCCGGGGGTGCGGATACGCAGTATTTT; CDR3: CASSQASGGADTQYF
J: TRBJ2-1; length: 15; size: many; V: TRBV15; D: TRBD1; DNA: TGTGCCACCAGCAGAGACGACAGGGGCGGCAATGAGCAGTTCTTC; CDR3: CATSRDDRGGNEQFF
J: TRBJ2-7; length: 15; size: NA; V: TRBV7-8; D: NA; DNA: TGTGCCAGCAGCTTAGCCCTGATGTCTGGGACCGAGCAGTACTTC; CDR3: CASSLALMSGTEQYF
J: TRBJ2-1; length: 17; size: few; V: TRBV11-2; D: NA; DNA: TGTGCCAGCAGTCGATCTCGCGTAGTAGTGGAGGGCAATGAGCAGTTCTTC; CDR3: CASSRSRVVVEGNEQFF
J: TRBJ2-7; length: 14; size: many; V: TRBV25-1; D: TRBD2; DNA: TGTGCCAGCAGCCGGCTAGCGGGCCCCTACGAGCAGTACTTC; CDR3: CASSRLAGPYEQYF
J: TRBJ2-2; length: 16; size: many; V: TRBV27; D: TRBD2; DNA: TGTGCCAGCAAAGGTTTGCGGGGGAGTAGGACCGGGGAGCTGTTTTTT; CDR3: CASKGLRGSRTGELFF
J: TRBJ1-2; length: 15; size: few; V: TRBV6-2/TRBV6-3; D: TRBD1; DNA: TGTGCCAGCAGTTACCTTCCGGACAGGGTCTATGGCTACACCTTC; CDR3: CASSYLPDRVYGYTF
J: TRBJ2-1; length: 14; size: NA; V: TRBV28; D: TRBD2; DNA: TGTGCCAGCAGTTTCGGCGGGGGTAGGGTTGAGCAGTTCTTC; CDR3: CASSFGGGRVEQFF
J: TRBJ2-5; length: 13; size: NA; V: TRBV2; D: NA; DNA: TGTGCCAGCAGTGAGTCCTATCGGGAGACCCAGTACTTC; CDR3: CASSESYRETQYF
J: TRBJ2-7; length: 16; size: few; V: TRBV20-1; D: TRBD2; DNA: TGCAGTGCTAGAAGTGTGACTAGCGGGTTCTCCTACGAGCAGTACTTC; CDR3: CSARSVTSGFSYEQYF
J: TRBJ2-1; length: 16; size: few; V: TRBV10-3; D: TRBD2; DNA: TGTGCCATCACCCCGAGCGGGGGCCTCTCCTACAATGAGCAGTTCTTC; CDR3: CAITPSGGLSYNEQFF
J: TRBJ2-1; length: 16; size: NA; V: TRBV27; D: TRBD1; DNA: TGTGCCAGCAGGCCAGGGGGCAGTATGGGTGGGAATGAGCAGTTCTTC; CDR3: CASRPGGSMGGNEQFF
J: TRBJ1-1; length: 14; size: NA; V: TRBV29-1; D: NA; DNA: TGCAGCGTTAACCCACTGGTAGGGGCCGCTGAAGCTTTCTTT; CDR3: CSVNPLVGAAEAFF
J: TRBJ2-1; length: 11; size: NA; V: TRBV6-5; D: NA; DNA: TGTGCCAGCAGAAATAGGAATGAGCAGTTCTTC; CDR3: CASRNRNEQFF
J: TRBJ1-5; length: 13; size: many; V: TRBV7-9; D: NA; DNA: TGTGCCAGCAGCTTGGGCAGCTATCAGCCCCAGCATTTT; CDR3: CASSLGSYQPQHF
J: TRBJ1-2; length: 16; size: NA; V: TRBV24-1; D: NA; DNA: TGTGCCACCAGTGACCCCGACCGTCAGGGGATTTATGGCTACACCTTC; CDR3: CATSDPDRQGIYGYTF
J: TRBJ2-1; length: 12; size: few; V: TRBV12-3/TRBV12-4; D: NA; DNA: TGTGCCAGCAGTTTTCGGGTGAACGGATCGTTCTTC; CDR3: CASSFRVNGSFF
J: TRBJ2-2; length: 13; size: few; V: TRBV12-3/TRBV12-4; D: NA; DNA: TGTGCCAGCAGTTTGACCGGTCCCGGGGAGCTGTTTTTT; CDR3: CASSLTGPGELFF
J: TRBJ1-5; length: 17; size: few; V: TRBV4-1; D: TRBD1; DNA: TGCGCCAGCAGCCAAGAAGGGGGACAGTGGGGCAATCAGCCCCAGCATTTT; CDR3: CASSQEGGQWGNQPQHF
J: TRBJ2-2; length: 17; size: few; V: TRBV18; D: TRBD1; DNA: TGTGCCAGCTCATCACAGACAGGGATATCGAACACCGGGGAGCTGTTTTTT; CDR3: CASSSQTGISNTGELFF
J: TRBJ1-1; length: 14; size: few; V: TRBV20-1; D: NA; DNA: TGCAGTGCTAGGGGCGGACAGAAGAACACTGAAGCTTTCTTT; CDR3: CSARGGQKNTEAFF
J: TRBJ2-3; length: 17; size: many; V: TRBV4-3; D: NA; DNA: TGCGCCAGCAGCCACCCCTCGGGGAATAGTGTCACAGATACGCAGTATTTT; CDR3: CASSHPSGNSVTDTQYF
J: TRBJ2-5; length: 15; size: once; V: TRBV18; D: NA; DNA: TGTGCCAGCTCACCGAACGGGGGAGTTCTAGGGACCCAGTACTTC; CDR3: CASSPNGGVLGTQYF
J: TRBJ1-1; length: 15; size: NA; V: TRBV12-3/TRBV12-4; D: TRBD1; DNA: TGTGCCAGCAGTTTTCGGGACAGGGGAGTCCCTGAAGCTTTCTTT; CDR3: CASSFRDRGVPEAFF
J: TRBJ1-5; length: 14; size: NA; V: TRBV7-9; D: NA; DNA: TGTGCCAGCAGCGAGGGACGGTACAATCAGCCCCAGCATTTT; CDR3: CASSEGRYNQPQHF
J: TRBJ2-1; length: 13; size: few; V: TRBV20-1; D: TRBD2; DNA: TGCAGTGCTCCAGCGGGGGGGCTTAATGAGCAGTTCTTC; CDR3: CSAPAGGLNEQFF
J: TRBJ2-1; length: 15; size: NA; V: TRBV5-1; D: TRBD2; DNA: TGCGCCAGCAGAGCTAGCGGGACCTCCTACAATGAGCAGTTCTTC; CDR3: CASRASGTSYNEQFF
J: TRBJ1-3; length: 17; size: few; V: TRBV7-9; D: NA; DNA: TGTGCCAGCAGCTTAGTAATCGGGGTCCCCTCTGGAAACACCATATATTTT; CDR3: CASSLVIGVPSGNTIYF
J: TRBJ2-4; length: 14; size: few; V: TRBV7-2; D: NA; DNA: TGTGCCAGCAGCCCCCAGGGTGCCAAAAACATTCAGTACTTC; CDR3: CASSPQGAKNIQYF